These T cell receptor beta chains were read from a single sample in a study of CD8 T cells in ankylosing spondylitis. TCRdb fed the 5' RACE reads into MiXCR, producing one record per CDR3 protein. The sample lists 270,000 or so distinct CDR3 sequences; 15% to 20% were seen once. The sequenced sample consisted of blood, either unsorted or a sorted T cell fraction (not recorded which). The receptors come from a male donor with ankylosing spondylitis or in good health (not recorded which). CDR3s include the opening cysteine and the closing phenylalanine or tryptophan. D genes are given only for firm matches. Some rows have no size entry. The others give once, few or many, or a class for an expanded clone.

V,J,size,D,DNA,CDR3
TRBV7-9,TRBJ2-7,-,-,TGTGCCAGCATCCCCAGGGGCGAAGACTACGAGCAGTACTTC,CASIPRGEDYEQYF
TRBV4-3,TRBJ2-3,few,TRBD2,TGCGCCAGCAGCCAAGATATTGGCGGGAGGGGCACAGATACGCAGTATTTT,CASSQDIGGRGTDTQYF
TRBV5-1,TRBJ2-7,few,-,TGCGCCAGCCGGGACGGCTACGAGCAGTACTTC,CASRDGYEQYF
TRBV5-1,TRBJ1-1,-,TRBD1,TGCGCCAGCAGCTCGACCAGGACAGGGATTGGCACTGAAGCTTTCTTT,CASSSTRTGIGTEAFF
TRBV29-1,TRBJ2-7,-,TRBD1,TGCAGCGCCCGAGGGGGCGCGAGTCGCGAGCAGTACTTC,CSARGGASREQYF
TRBV7-7,TRBJ2-1,-,TRBD2,TGTGCTAGCAGCCCATTAGCGGGAGCATCCTACAATGAGCAGTTCTTC,CASSPLAGASYNEQFF
TRBV20-1,TRBJ2-7,few,-,TGCAGTGCTGACACGACCAGTAGATACGAGCAGTACTTC,CSADTTSRYEQYF
TRBV20-1,TRBJ2-5,-,-,TGCAGTGCTCGGGACGGAGAAGAGACCCAGTACTTC,CSARDGEETQYF
TRBV29-1,TRBJ2-2,many,-,TGCAGCGTTGAATCCAGGGACGGTCGGGAGCTGTTTTTT,CSVESRDGRELFF
TRBV27,TRBJ2-5,few,TRBD1,TGTGCCAGCAGTTCCGGACAGGTACAAGAGACCCAGTACTTC,CASSSGQVQETQYF
TRBV28,TRBJ1-1,few,-,TGTGCCAGCAGAGAAACAGACCACACTGAAGCTTTCTTT,CASRETDHTEAFF
TRBV5-1,TRBJ2-2,-,-,TGCGCCAGCAGCTTACTGCCGGGCCGGAACACCGGGGAGCTGTTTTTT,CASSLLPGRNTGELFF
TRBV4-1,TRBJ2-7,-,-,TGCGCCAGCAGCCAAGCCCACCCAGGCGAGCAGTACTTC,CASSQAHPGEQYF
TRBV20-1,TRBJ2-1,-,TRBD2,TGCAGTGCTAGTGGTCCGGGACTAGCGGGAGGGTTCTACAATGAGCAGTTCTTC,CSASGPGLAGGFYNEQFF
TRBV6-2/TRBV6-3,TRBJ2-2,many,-,TGTGCCAGCAGTACCGCGGAACAGAACACCGGGGAGCTGTTTTTT,CASSTAEQNTGELFF
TRBV7-9,TRBJ2-2,-,-,TGTGCCAGCAGCTCAATTGCCGCCCGGGAGCTGTTTTTT,CASSSIAARELFF
TRBV5-1,TRBJ2-7,-,TRBD2,TGCGCCAGCAGCCATGGACTAGCGGGAGGGAGCTCCTACGAGCAGTACTTC,CASSHGLAGGSSYEQYF
TRBV3-1,TRBJ2-4,-,-,TGTGCCAGCAGCCAAGATGATCTCCTAGCCAAAAACATTCAGTACTTC,CASSQDDLLAKNIQYF
TRBV2,TRBJ2-3,few,TRBD2,TGTGCCAGCACTGGCCGGGAGGGCCGTGATACGCAGTATTTT,CASTGREGRDTQYF
TRBV7-3,TRBJ2-5,-,-,TGTGCCAGCAGCTCCGGGACGGGGCTTCAAGAGACCCAGTACTTC,CASSSGTGLQETQYF